The T cell receptor beta chain under discussion was sequenced for a study of blood T cell repertoires in COVID-19. CDR3 length equals 13 residues. Germline V gene sequence: CDR1 SNHLY, CDR2 FYNNEI. The V and J ends lost 6 bases and 4 bases respectively, with 11 bases between them. Using immunoSEQ multiplex PCR, the repertoire was profiled, and TCRdb retains in-frame clones only, with some absent. The table includes approximately 460,000 clones, roughly 87% detected once. This TCR was sampled from a man aged 18 to 30 with COVID-19, enrolled during active disease. This chain connects TRBV2 to TRBJ2-3; D ambiguous. The sample comprised peripheral blood. CDR3 sequence (DNA): TGTGCCAGCAGGCCTTCCGTAGCAGATACGCAGTATTTT. The encoded protein is CASRPSVADTQYF. The complete variable domain, with remaining parts taken from reference TRBV2 and TRBJ2-3, reads EPEVTQTPSHQVTQMGQEVILRCVPISNHLYFYWYRQILGQKVEFLVSFYNNEISEKSEIFDDQFSVERPDGSNFTLKIRSTKLEDSAMYFCASRPSVADTQYFGPGTRLTVL.